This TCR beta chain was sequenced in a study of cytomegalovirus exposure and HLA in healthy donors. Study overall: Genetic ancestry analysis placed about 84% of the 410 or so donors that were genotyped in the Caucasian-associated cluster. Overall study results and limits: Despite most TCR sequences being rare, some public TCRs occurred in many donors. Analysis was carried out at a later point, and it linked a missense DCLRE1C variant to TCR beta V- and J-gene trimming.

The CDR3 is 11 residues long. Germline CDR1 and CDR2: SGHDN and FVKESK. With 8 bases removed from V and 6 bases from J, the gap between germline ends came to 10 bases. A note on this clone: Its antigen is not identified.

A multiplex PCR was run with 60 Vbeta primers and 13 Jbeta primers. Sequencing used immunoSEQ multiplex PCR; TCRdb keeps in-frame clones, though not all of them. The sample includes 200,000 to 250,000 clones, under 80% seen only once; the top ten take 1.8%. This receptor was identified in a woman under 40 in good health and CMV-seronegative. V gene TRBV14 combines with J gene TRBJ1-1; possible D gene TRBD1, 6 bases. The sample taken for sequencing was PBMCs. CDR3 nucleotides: TGTGCCAGCGGGCACAGGGCTGAAGCTTTCTTT. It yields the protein CASGHRAEAFF.